Below, one T cell receptor beta chain is given with its context. What it binds is not known. This record belongs to a study of CD4+ T cells in melanoma. Study-level results: Reportedly, melanoma neoantigen-specific CD4+ T cells showed varied differentiation states. A reported correlation linked neoantigen-specific CD4+ T cells to CD8+, macrophage and B cell function.

Method: immunoSEQ multiplex PCR; TCRdb's copy keeps in-frame clones and lacks some. The sample has thousands of clones, 45% to 60% seen once. V was clipped by 3 bases and J by 0 bases; unmatched bases: 6. CDR3 size: 16 residues. Germline V gives CDR1 SGHRS, CDR2 YFSETQ. Sequences were obtained from cells from a culture (not recorded whether cultured in vitro). The TCR was taken from a human donor with melanoma. The chain has TRBV5-1 and TRBJ2-3, with 8 bases matching TRBD2. The CDR3 region is CASSSPRGRSTDTQYF. CDR3 sequence (DNA): TGCGCCAGCAGCTCCCCCCGCGGGAGGAGCACAGATACGCAGTATTTT.